The 32 T cell receptor beta chains reported below all come from one sample, sequenced in a study of blood T cell repertoires in COVID-19. Method: immunoSEQ multiplex PCR; TCRdb's copy keeps in-frame clones and lacks some. The data contain 150,000 to 200,000 clones, approximately 87% of them singletons. The sample was peripheral blood. These TCRs come from a man aged 18 to 29 with active or convalescent COVID-19.

The chain uses TRBV5-6 and TRBJ2-2; a weak D match, TRBD2 (5 bases). Between the trimmed V and J ends, which lost 0 bases and 2 bases, there was a span of 11 bases. The V gene's germline CDR1 is SGHDT and CDR2 YYEEEE. This CDR3 region has 16 residues. Here the CDR3 DNA reads TGTGCCAGCAGCTTGGGTACAGCGGCTAACACCGGGGAGCTGTTTTTT. This sequence encodes CASSLGTAANTGELFF.

V usage is TRBV29-1 and J usage is TRBJ2-7; 8 bases agree with TRBD1. V lost 4 bases, J lost 0 bases, and 5 bases stayed unmatched. The CDR3 loop spans 14 amino acids. From germline, CDR1 is SQVTM and CDR2 ANQGSEA. The CDR3 region is CSVARDRSSYEQYF. CDR3 DNA sequence: TGCAGCGTTGCCCGGGACAGGAGCTCCTACGAGCAGTACTTC.

This clone was counted once. The chain is built from TRBV5-1 and TRBJ1-5; 8 bases align to TRBD1. The CDR3 contains 15 residues. The germline gives CDR1 SGHRS, CDR2 YFSETQ. V lost 4 bases and J lost 2; bases outside the gene matches: 5. CDR3 protein: CASSPQGAGNQPQHF. CDR3 DNA: TGCGCCAGCAGCCCTCAGGGGGCCGGCAATCAGCCCCAGCATTTT.

This clone appeared a single time. The rearrangement joins TRBV11-2 to TRBJ2-1; 7 nucleotides match TRBD2. Trimming cost V 3 bases and J 2 bases; bases outside gene matches: 4. Per germline, CDR1 SGHAT and CDR2 FQNNGV. The CDR3 runs 15 residues. This CDR3 is CASSFSSGTYNEQFF. DNA for the CDR3: TGTGCCAGCAGCTTCTCTAGCGGAACCTACAATGAGCAGTTCTTC. Supplemented by reference TRBV11-2 and TRBJ2-1, the full variable domain reads EAGVAQSPRYKIIEKRQSVAFWCNPISGHATLYWYQQILGQGPKLLIQFQNNGVVDDSQLPKDRFSAERLKGVDSTLKIQPAKLEDSAVYLCASSFSSGTYNEQFFGPGTRLTVL.

This rearrangement joins TRBV5-1 to TRBJ1-1, with D perhaps TRBD1 (5 bases). The CDR3 extends over 17 amino acids. V was trimmed by 4 bases and J by 3 bases, leaving 22 bases between them. Per the germline V gene, CDR1 is SGHRS and CDR2 is YFSETQ. The CDR3 region has the DNA TGCGCCAGCAGCCAGGACGGGCCATCGGTAGGGGACACTGAAGCTTTCTTT. Residues: CASSQDGPSVGDTEAFF.

Concerning this clone itself: Other DNA sequences from this sample encode an identical CDR3 as well. The V call is TRBV15, the J call TRBJ2-7, with 7 bases matching TRBD1. Trimming at V came to 0 bases and at J to 3 bases, leaving 8 bases not matched to a gene. The germline V gene encodes CDR1 LNHNV and CDR2 YYDKDF (reference sequence). The CDR3 spans 16 residues. The CDR3 coding sequence is TGTGCCACCAGCAGAGATCTCCCGCCAGGGGGCTACGAGCAGTACTTC. Amino acids: CATSRDLPPGGYEQYF.

This clone was seen only a few times. The CDR3 nucleotides are TGCGCCAGCGGACAGGGCTTAACAATTGCTGAAGCTTTCTTT. It codes for CASGQGLTIAEAFF. This chain uses TRBV4-1 with TRBJ1-1; 8 nucleotides match TRBD1. Per the germline V gene, CDR1 is MGHRA and CDR2 is YSYEKL. Germline trimming cut 8 bases from V and 6 bases from J; bases unmatched to any gene: 11. The CDR3 has 14 residues.

V is TRBV7-8 and J is TRBJ1-5, with TRBD1 matching over 7 bases. The CDR3 loop spans 14 amino acids. Germline values: CDR1 SGHVS, CDR2 FQNEAQ. The V gene end was trimmed by 5 bases and the J gene end by 4 bases; junction bases not matched to a gene: 5. The CDR3 protein is CASSEGQPNQPQHF. The CDR3 bases are TGTGCCAGCAGCGAGGGACAGCCGAATCAGCCCCAGCATTTT. The variable domain in full, with the rest retrieved from reference TRBV7-8 and TRBJ1-5, is GAGVSQSPRYKVAKRGQDVALRCDPISGHVSLFWYQQALGQGPEFLTYFQNEAQLDKSGLPSDRFFAERPEGSVSTLKIQRTQQEDSAVYLCASSEGQPNQPQHFGDGTRLSIL.

This chain joins TRBV6-5 and TRBJ2-3, with 8 bases matching TRBD1. CDR3 length: 13 amino acids. Germline trimming cut 10 bases from V and 5 bases from J; bases unmatched to any gene: 8. Per the germline V gene, CDR1 is MNHEY and CDR2 is SVGAGI. CDR3 nucleotide sequence: TGTGCCACTAGACAGGGGAGGATAGATACGCAGTATTTT. Translating gives CATRQGRIDTQYF.

The table lists this clone with a few counts. The genes are TRBV5-1 and TRBJ1-2, with D possibly being TRBD1 (6 bases). The CDR3 covers 14 residues. Germline V gene lookup returns CDR1 SGHRS and CDR2 YFSETQ. Trimming cost V 5 bases and J 1 base, with 12 bases left between them. CDR3 in DNA: TGCGCCAGCAGACTCGGACAGCTTAACTATGGCTACACCTTC. Translating it yields CASRLGQLNYGYTF.

This chain links TRBV2 with TRBJ2-3; TRBD2 agrees at 13 bases. Germline-derived CDR1 and CDR2 are SNHLY and FYNNEI. The CDR3 extends over 17 amino acids. Losses at the gene ends were 6 bases for V and 4 bases for J; bases not matched to a gene: 10. CDR3 region: CASRRLAGGPLSDTQYF. CDR3 DNA sequence: TGTGCCAGCAGAAGACTAGCGGGGGGCCCCCTATCAGATACGCAGTATTTT. Variable domain in full (rest from reference TRBV2 and TRBJ2-3): EPEVTQTPSHQVTQMGQEVILRCVPISNHLYFYWYRQILGQKVEFLVSFYNNEISEKSEIFDDQFSVERPDGSNFTLKIRSTKLEDSAMYFCASRRLAGGPLSDTQYFGPGTRLTVL.

The rearrangement uses TRBV19 and TRBJ2-1; weak D call: TRBD1 (6 bases). Germline lookup yields CDR1 LNHDA and CDR2 SQIVND (reference sequence). V was trimmed by 4 bases and J by 10 bases, leaving 8 bases between them. The CDR3 is 11 amino acids. The CDR3: CASSTTGEQFF. The CDR3 DNA reads as TGTGCCAGTAGTACTACAGGGGAGCAGTTCTTC.

V usage is TRBV11-2 and J usage is TRBJ2-7; D might be TRBD1 (5 bases). Between the trimmed V and J ends, which lost 6 bases and 6 bases, there was a span of 18 bases. Germline V gene lookup returns CDR1 SGHAT and CDR2 FQNNGV. The CDR3 spans 14 residues. CDR3 loop: CASRRLQGPGEQYF. The CDR3 DNA reads TGTGCCAGCAGACGACTGCAGGGTCCCGGCGAGCAGTACTTC.

The V call is TRBV6-5, the J call TRBJ2-7, with 10 bases identical to TRBD1. This CDR3 region has 15 residues. Germline trimming cut 4 bases from V and 5 bases from J; bases unmatched to any gene: 8. CDR1 MNHEY and CDR2 SVGAGI come from the germline V gene. Here the CDR3 reads CASSWTGGGLDEQYV. The CDR3 bases are TGTGCCAGCAGTTGGACAGGGGGAGGTTTGGACGAGCAGTACGTC.

V gene TRBV29-1 combines with J gene TRBJ1-1; tentative D call: TRBD1 (5 bases). V was cut by 6 bases and J by 5 bases, with 16 bases left in between. The CDR3 sequence is 13 residues long. Germline CDR1 SQVTM, CDR2 ANQGSEA. CDR3 nucleotide sequence: TGCAGCGTAGAGCCGACAGAGTGGACTGAAGCTTTCTTT. Translated: CSVEPTEWTEAFF.

The chain carries TRBV18 and TRBJ2-1; perhaps TRBD1 as D (6 bases). V lost 2 bases to trimming and J lost 8 bases, with 16 bases between them. Germline CDR1 reads KGHSH; CDR2 reads LQKENI. CDR3 length: 15 amino acids. CDR3 coding DNA: TGTGCCAGCTCACCATCTCAGGGGCATGGCGATGAGCAGTTCTTC. It yields the protein CASSPSQGHGDEQFF.

The genes are TRBV18 and TRBJ2-6; 8 nucleotides align to TRBD2. This CDR3 has 18 residues. The germline CDR1 and CDR2 sequences are KGHSH and LQKENI. V was clipped by 1 base and J by 0 bases; unmatched bases: 5. The CDR3 DNA reads as TGTGCCAGCTCACCACGCTTAGCGGGGTCCTCTGGGGCCAACGTCCTGACTTTC. The encoded protein is CASSPRLAGSSGANVLTF.

The chain recombines TRBV3-1 (or the pseudogene TRBV3-2) with TRBJ2-1; tentatively, D is TRBD2 (7 bases). Germline-derived CDR1 and CDR2 are LGHDT and YNNKEL (reference sequence). V was pared by 4 bases and J by 5 bases, with 15 bases between. The CDR3 has 15 residues. The CDR3 sequence is CASSPMGGRDNEQFF. The CDR3 bases are TGTGCCAGCAGCCCGATGGGGGGGCGAGACAATGAGCAGTTCTTC.

The chain uses TRBV7-9 and TRBJ1-1; 7 nucleotides agree with TRBD1. This CDR3 spans 14 amino acids. The V gene's germline CDR1 is SEHNR and CDR2 FQNEAQ (reference sequence). The ends lost 5 bases at V and 5 bases at J; junction bases unmatched: 8. This CDR3 reads CASSPRTGGTEAFF. CDR3 nucleotides: TGTGCCAGCAGCCCCCGGACAGGAGGGACTGAAGCTTTCTTT.

The chain carries TRBV30 and TRBJ1-4, with D tentatively TRBD1 (6 bases). The CDR3 has 15 residues. Deletions cut 1 base from V and 6 bases from J, with 15 bases between. CDR1 and CDR2 (germline): GTSNPN, SVGIG (reference sequence). CDR3 protein: CAWSEAGTPYEKLFF. CDR3 in DNA: TGTGCCTGGAGTGAGGCCGGGACACCTTATGAAAAACTGTTTTTT.

The rearrangement joins TRBV5-4 to TRBJ1-3, with D maybe TRBD1 (6 bases). Trimming took off 3 bases at V and 2 bases at J, with 12 bases between the two ends. Per the germline V gene, CDR1 is SGHNT and CDR2 is YYREEE (reference sequence). The CDR3 spans 15 residues. The CDR3, as DNA: TGTGCCAGCAGCTCACCCGGGGGGCCTGGAAACACCATATATTTT. Protein: CASSSPGGPGNTIYF.

The chain carries TRBV6-5 and TRBJ1-1, with 7 bases lining up with TRBD1. The germline gives CDR1 MNHEY, CDR2 SVGAGI. Trimming at V came to 8 bases and at J to 0 bases, leaving 9 bases not matched to a gene. This CDR3 has 15 amino acids. CDR3 nucleotides: TGTGCCAGCGGGAGAATGGGACAGATGAACACTGAAGCTTTCTTT. It translates to CASGRMGQMNTEAFF.

The chain is built from TRBV6-2 or TRBV6-3 and TRBJ1-1; 10 bases agree with TRBD1. There are 15 residues in the CDR3. Trimming took 4 bases from V and 1 from J; bases not matched to a gene: 3. Germline loops: CDR1 MNHEY, CDR2 SVGEGT. This CDR3 reads CASSSDRGSNTEAFF. The CDR3 DNA reads as TGTGCCAGCAGTTCGGACAGGGGGTCGAACACTGAAGCTTTCTTT.

The chain joins TRBV7-9 to TRBJ2-2; the D is unclear. Looked up from germline, CDR1 is SEHNR and CDR2 is FQNEAQ (reference sequence). This CDR3 has 13 residues. Trimming took 5 bases from V and 5 from J, leaving 9 bases between them. The chain's CDR3 is CASSRRETGELFF. DNA of the CDR3: TGTGCCAGCAGCCGTCGAGAGACCGGGGAGCTGTTTTTT.

The chain uses TRBV20-1 and TRBJ2-7, with 9 bases matching TRBD2. CDR3 length equals 17 residues. The trim removed 3 bases at V and 4 bases at J, leaving 16 bases unmatched. Germline assignment: CDR1 DFQATT and CDR2 SNEGSKA (reference sequence). The CDR3 protein is CSASDWRTGTSRYEQYF. CDR3 bases: TGCAGTGCTAGTGATTGGAGAACCGGGACTAGCAGGTACGAGCAGTACTTC.

The rearrangement joins TRBV24-1 to TRBJ1-2; 9 nucleotides align to TRBD1. CDR3 length: 18 amino acids. Trimming cost V 2 bases and J 5 bases; bases outside gene matches: 14. Per germline, CDR1 KGHDR and CDR2 SFDVKD. CDR3 sequence (DNA): TGTGCCACCAGTGATTCGCGGGGACAGGGAAGGCACTGGTATGGCTACACCTTC. It codes for CATSDSRGQGRHWYGYTF.

The chain joins TRBV9 to TRBJ1-4, with D possibly matching TRBD1 (6 bases). Germline CDR1 reads SGDLS; CDR2 reads YYNGEE. Trimming removed 0 bases at V and 1 base at J, with 10 bases between. This CDR3 spans 16 amino acids. This CDR3 is CASSVGRGGTNEKLFF. The CDR3, as DNA: TGTGCCAGCAGCGTAGGGAGAGGGGGAACTAATGAAAAACTGTTTTTT.

This chain joins TRBV6-5 and TRBJ2-7, with D possibly matching TRBD2 (6 bases). Trimming pared 7 bases from V and 1 base from J, leaving 11 bases between. The CDR3 sequence is 13 residues long. Germline V lookup: CDR1 MNHEY, CDR2 SVGAGI. The CDR3 spells CASKISGSYEQYV. The CDR3 nucleotides read TGTGCCAGCAAGATTAGCGGATCCTACGAGCAGTACGTC.

This chain uses TRBV7-2 with TRBJ1-2; no reliable D call. There are 14 residues in the CDR3. V was cut by 3 bases and J by 4 bases, with 12 bases left in between. In germline, CDR1 is SGHTA, CDR2 FQGNSA. CDR3 DNA: TGTGCCAGCAGCTTTATCGCGGGGAGCTATGGCTACACCTTC. It encodes CASSFIAGSYGYTF. The complete variable domain, with remaining parts taken from reference TRBV7-2 and TRBJ1-2, reads GAGVSQSPSNKVTEKGKDVELRCDPISGHTALYWYRQSLGQGLEFLIYFQGNSAPDKSGLPSDRFSAERTGGSVSTLTIQRTQQEDSAVYLCASSFIAGSYGYTFGSGTRLTVV.

This clone was detected only once. The chain links TRBV4-3 to TRBJ2-3, with TRBD2 as a possible D gene (6 bases). CDR3 length equals 18 residues. Trimming removed 0 bases at V and 2 bases at J, with 18 bases between. Germline loops: CDR1 LGHNA, CDR2 YSLEER. The CDR3 DNA reads TGCGCCAGCAGCCAAGAGGGGCGGCGGGAACTGCCCACAGATACGCAGTATTTT. This gives the protein CASSQEGRRELPTDTQYF.

The genes are TRBV12-5 and TRBJ2-1, with 9 bases lining up with TRBD1. V lost 4 bases, J lost 7 bases, and 11 bases stayed unmatched. Germline lookup yields CDR1 LGHNT and CDR2 FRNRAP. This CDR3 region has 16 residues. The CDR3 DNA follows: TGTGCTAGTGGTTATTACCAGACAGGGGGTCATAATGAGCAGTTCTTC. It yields the protein CASGYYQTGGHNEQFF.

The rearrangement links TRBV7-2 to TRBJ1-2; 7 bases map to TRBD1. Unmatched junction bases numbered 10, after V lost 5 bases and J lost 4 bases. Looked up from germline, CDR1 is SGHTA and CDR2 is FQGNSA. This CDR3 has 15 amino acids. The CDR3 DNA follows: TGTGCCAGCAGCCAAAGACAGGGCTCGGGCTATGGCTACACCTTC. Protein product: CASSQRQGSGYGYTF.